These 27 T cell receptor beta chains were all obtained from the same sample, sequenced in a study of blood T cell repertoires in COVID-19. The data were produced by immunoSEQ multiplex PCR, yet TCRdb's version contains in-frame clones alone and is incomplete. The sample lists 400,000 to 450,000 clones, around 91% occurring once. The sequenced sample was peripheral blood. The receptor set was obtained from a woman aged 40-49 years with COVID-19, enrolled during active disease.

The chain recombines TRBV6-5 with TRBJ2-7, with 7 bases matching TRBD1. Germline-derived CDR1 and CDR2 are MNHEY and SVGAGI. The V segment lost 4 bases and the J segment 1 base; nucleotides outside the gene matches: 10. CDR3 length: 16 amino acids. The CDR3 reads CASSSIRTGASYEQYF. The CDR3, as DNA: TGTGCCAGCAGTTCAATAAGAACAGGGGCTTCCTACGAGCAGTACTTC.

V is TRBV18 and J is TRBJ1-5; a possible D gene is TRBD1 (6 bases). Germline V gene sequence: CDR1 KGHSH, CDR2 LQKENI. V lost 0 bases to trimming and J lost 2 bases, with 11 bases between them. The CDR3 length is 16 residues. The CDR3 loop is CASSPPAGAGNQPQHF. CDR3 nucleotide sequence: TGTGCCAGCTCACCACCGGCGGGGGCCGGCAATCAGCCCCAGCATTTT.

The V call is TRBV12-3 or TRBV12-4, the J call TRBJ1-2; D unresolved. This CDR3 region has 12 residues. Trimming took 6 bases from V and 9 from J, leaving 14 bases between them. CDR3 protein: CASRDLDGSYTF. CDR3 DNA sequence: TGTGCCAGCAGGGATTTGGACGGGAGCTACACCTTC.

The chain uses TRBV18 and TRBJ2-7; unclear D gene. V lost 2 bases, J lost 5 bases, and 13 bases lay in between. Germline lookup yields CDR1 KGHSH and CDR2 LQKENI. The CDR3 extends over 14 amino acids. CDR3 nucleotides: TGTGCCAGCTCACCATTCCGCCTTATAGACGAGCAGTACTTC. It codes for CASSPFRLIDEQYF.

The DNA for the CDR3 is TGTGCCAGCAGTCCCCCTGGGGCAACCACTAATGAAAAACTGTTTTTT. This gives the protein CASSPPGATTNEKLFF. This chain links TRBV27 with TRBJ1-4, with a weak D call TRBD1 (5 bases). The germline V gene encodes CDR1 MNHEY and CDR2 SMNVEV (reference sequence). This CDR3 spans 16 amino acids. The ends were cut back, 5 bases at V and 2 bases at J, with 15 bases in the middle.

V is TRBV10-3 and J is TRBJ2-3; 9 bases are shared with TRBD1. The CDR3 contains 18 residues. The germline gives CDR1 ENHRY, CDR2 SYGVKD. V lost 0 bases and J lost 3; bases outside the gene matches: 10. Here the CDR3 DNA reads TGTGCCATCAGTGAGTCAAGGACCACAGGGGGCGGAACAGATACGCAGTATTTT. Translated: CAISESRTTGGGTDTQYF.

The V and J genes are TRBV6-5 and TRBJ2-2; a weak D match, TRBD1 (6 bases). The CDR3 is made up of 14 amino acids. Trimming shortened V by 11 bases and J by 5 bases, and 18 bases separated the two germline ends. In germline, CDR1 is MNHEY, CDR2 SVGAGI. CDR3 DNA sequence: TGTGCCGGCTCCCGGGCAGGGGAAACCGGGGAGCTGTTTTTT. Its protein is CAGSRAGETGELFF.

The chain employs TRBV4-2 and TRBJ1-6; D is possibly TRBD1 (5 bases). This CDR3 has 17 residues. The germline V gene has CDR1 LGHNA and CDR2 YNFKEQ. Between the trimmed V and J ends, which lost 0 bases and 4 bases, there was a span of 13 bases. The CDR3 region is CASSQDGADKYNSPLHF. In DNA form, the CDR3 reads TGTGCCAGCAGCCAAGATGGGGCAGATAAATATAATTCACCCCTCCACTTT.

This rearrangement joins TRBV11-3 to TRBJ2-7; 11 bases fit TRBD2. From germline, CDR1 is SGHNT and CDR2 YENEEA. The junction had 11 bases not matched to a gene; V was cut back by 5 bases and J by 2 bases. The CDR3 is 17 amino acids. CDR3 sequence reads: CASSLGTSGLVAYEQYF. Here the CDR3 DNA reads TGTGCCAGCAGCCTAGGGACTAGCGGACTAGTCGCCTACGAGCAGTACTTC.

The V and J genes are TRBV7-2 and TRBJ1-4; TRBD1 aligns across 7 bases. Germline trimming cut 5 bases from V and 0 bases from J; bases unmatched to any gene: 9. Per the germline V gene, CDR1 is SGHTA and CDR2 is FQGNSA. The CDR3 runs 17 residues. CDR3 bases: TGTGCCAGCAGCCCCGGGACAGCGATTGCAACTAATGAAAAACTGTTTTTT. Its protein is CASSPGTAIATNEKLFF.

The chain carries TRBV11-1 and TRBJ2-3; TRBD2 might be the D (5 bases). V was pared by 5 bases and J by 1 base, with 16 bases between. CDR1 and CDR2 from the germline V gene are SGHAT and FQDESV (reference sequence). There are 16 residues in the CDR3. DNA of the CDR3: TGTGCCAGCAGCCCCCACCCGAGGACTCGCACAGATACGCAGTATTTT. Translation gives CASSPHPRTRTDTQYF. Combining the CDR3 with reference TRBV11-1 and TRBJ2-3 gives the whole variable domain EAEVAQSPRYKITEKSQAVAFWCDPISGHATLYWYRQILGQGPELLVQFQDESVVDDSQLPKDRFSAERLKGVDSTLKIQPAELGDSAMYLCASSPHPRTRTDTQYFGPGTRLTVL.

The chain carries TRBV5-4 and TRBJ1-2; D is perhaps TRBD1 (6 bases). Trimming cost V 0 bases and J 4 bases, with 7 bases left between them. Germline V lookup: CDR1 SGHNT, CDR2 YYREEE (reference sequence). The CDR3 is 13 amino acids. The CDR3 loop reads CASSLGGPYGYTF. CDR3 DNA: TGTGCCAGCAGCTTGGGGGGGCCCTATGGCTACACCTTC.

This chain uses TRBV19 with TRBJ1-1, with 12 bases that match TRBD1. Germline CDR1 is LNHDA and CDR2 is SQIVND (reference sequence). V was pared by 4 bases and J by 6 bases, with 3 bases of the junction left unmatched. This CDR3 region has 14 residues. The CDR3 DNA sequence: TGTGCCAGTAGTAAGGGACAGGGGGCATCTGAAGCTTTCTTT. It encodes CASSKGQGASEAFF.

V gene TRBV18 combines with J gene TRBJ1-1, with D perhaps matching TRBD1 (5 bases). The CDR3 runs 14 residues. Germline values: CDR1 KGHSH, CDR2 LQKENI. Trimming removed 3 bases at V and 11 bases at J, with 19 bases between. In nucleotides, the CDR3 is TGTGCCAGCTCACCCCCCGGGTTTGCCAGGGCGGCTTTCTTT. It codes for CASSPPGFARAAFF.

The chain uses TRBV7-6 and TRBJ1-5; 7 bases are shared with TRBD1. Germline V CDR1 and CDR2: SGHVS, FNYEAQ. The trim removed 5 bases at V and 5 bases at J, leaving 12 bases unmatched. CDR3 length equals 16 residues. The CDR3 region has the DNA TGTGCCAGCAGCGCATTATACAGGGGATCAGATCAGCCCCAGCATTTT. Translating it yields CASSALYRGSDQPQHF.

The chain is built from TRBV2 and TRBJ1-5; 10 nucleotides align to TRBD1. V lost 6 bases to trimming and J lost 1 base; unmatched junction nucleotides: 3. The germline V gene encodes CDR1 SNHLY and CDR2 FYNNEI. The CDR3 covers 15 residues. The CDR3: CASRKTGGSNQPQHF. DNA for the CDR3: TGTGCCAGCAGGAAGACAGGGGGCAGCAATCAGCCCCAGCATTTT. The full variable domain, in which reference TRBV2 and TRBJ1-5 provide the parts outside the CDR3, is EPEVTQTPSHQVTQMGQEVILRCVPISNHLYFYWYRQILGQKVEFLVSFYNNEISEKSEIFDDQFSVERPDGSNFTLKIRSTKLEDSAMYFCASRKTGGSNQPQHFGDGTRLSIL.

In this sample, this clone turned up once. The V gene is TRBV19, the J gene TRBJ2-2, with TRBD1 as a possible D gene (5 bases). The length of the CDR3 is 13 residues. Deletions cut 5 bases from V and 5 bases from J, with 9 bases between. Germline V gene sequence: CDR1 LNHDA, CDR2 SQIVND (reference sequence). In DNA, the CDR3 is TGTGCCAGTAGTCTCCAGGGTACCGGGGAGCTGTTTTTT. This gives the protein CASSLQGTGELFF.

V and J are TRBV2 and TRBJ1-4, with a weak D call TRBD1 (5 bases). This CDR3 contains 13 residues. Germline V CDR1 and CDR2: SNHLY, FYNNEI. V was cut by 6 bases and J by 8 bases, with 13 bases left in between. CDR3 sequence: CASSVQGTEKLFF. As DNA, the CDR3 is TGTGCCAGCAGCGTTCAGGGAACCGAAAAACTGTTTTTT.

This rearrangement joins TRBV9 to TRBJ2-4; D possibly corresponds to TRBD1 (7 bases). Germline loops: CDR1 SGDLS, CDR2 YYNGEE. V was shortened by 0 bases and J by 0 bases, with 13 bases between the two germline ends. The CDR3 contains 17 residues. The DNA for the CDR3 is TGTGCCAGCAGCGTAGATGTCCAGGGGGGAGCCAAAAACATTCAGTACTTC. Encoded protein: CASSVDVQGGAKNIQYF.

The chain combines TRBV6-6 with TRBJ2-1; 13 bases map to TRBD2. The CDR3 is 19 residues long. Looked up from germline, CDR1 is MNHNY and CDR2 is SVGAGI (reference sequence). Trimming removed 5 bases from V and 2 bases from J; junction bases left unmatched: 12. CDR3 coding DNA: TGTGCCAGCAGTCCCACGAGGACTAGCGGGGGCCAAGCCTACAATGAGCAGTTCTTC. Its protein is CASSPTRTSGGQAYNEQFF.

The J gene is TRBJ2-3, the V gene TRBV19, with TRBD1 as a possible D gene (6 bases). V was pared by 2 bases and J by 4 bases, with 10 bases between. Per germline, CDR1 LNHDA and CDR2 SQIVND (reference sequence). This CDR3 is built from 14 residues. The DNA of the CDR3 is TGTGCCAGTAGTATAATGACAGGACCAGATACGCAGTATTTT. Amino acids: CASSIMTGPDTQYF.

The chain couples TRBV27 to TRBJ2-7; TRBD1 matches 8 bases. The CDR3 has 14 amino acids. The germline CDR1 and CDR2 sequences are MNHEY and SMNVEV (reference sequence). V gave up 3 bases and J gave up 3 bases; unmatched junction bases: 4. The CDR3 sequence is CASSLDRARYEQYF. The CDR3 bases are TGTGCCAGCAGTTTGGACAGGGCCCGCTACGAGCAGTACTTC.

This clone was picked up a small number of times. This chain connects TRBV4-1 to TRBJ1-1; D not resolved. V lost 4 bases, J lost 0 bases, and 9 bases lay in between. Germline CDR1 is MGHRA and CDR2 is YSYEKL. The CDR3 totals 14 residues. CDR3 in amino acids: CASSRALMNTEAFF. In DNA, the CDR3 is TGCGCCAGCAGCCGGGCCCTAATGAACACTGAAGCTTTCTTT.

The chain links TRBV28 to TRBJ1-5; D unresolved. Deletions cut 2 bases from V and 6 bases from J, with 11 bases between. This CDR3 has 14 amino acids. CDR1 and CDR2 from the germline V gene are MDHEN and SYDVKM. This CDR3 is CASSLRGFPQPQHF. For the CDR3, the DNA is TGTGCCAGCAGTTTACGAGGGTTCCCTCAGCCCCAGCATTTT.

The chain is built from TRBV7-9 and TRBJ2-3; TRBD2 agrees at 8 bases. CDR1 SEHNR and CDR2 FQNEAQ come from the germline V gene (reference sequence). The CDR3 consists of 16 residues. The trim removed 5 bases at V and 4 bases at J, leaving 11 bases unmatched. CDR3 bases: TGTGCCAGCAGCCGCTTAAGAGCGGGAGAGCCAGATACGCAGTATTTT. The encoded protein is CASSRLRAGEPDTQYF.

In its sample, this clone was seen once. CDR3 loop: CASSSILRRGGLEQFF. The CDR3 DNA sequence: TGTGCCAGTAGTAGCATCCTACGTCGGGGGGGCCTTGAGCAGTTCTTC. V and J are TRBV19 and TRBJ2-1; 8 bases fit TRBD2. With V trimmed by 4 bases and J by 9 bases, 14 bases remained unmatched. CDR1 and CDR2 (germline): LNHDA, SQIVND (reference sequence). The CDR3 has 16 amino acids.

This clone was observed once. V usage is TRBV28 and J usage is TRBJ1-2, with D hard to call. Germline CDR1 is MDHEN and CDR2 is SYDVKM. Trimming stripped 3 bases from V and 6 bases from J, with 8 bases between. CDR3 length: 12 amino acids. CDR3 in amino acids: CASSFSRDGYTF. The CDR3 DNA sequence: TGTGCCAGCAGTTTTTCGAGGGATGGCTACACCTTC.